The clone carrying this T cell receptor (beta chain) was counted at least ten times. The ends were cut back, 3 bases at V and 5 bases at J, with 9 bases in the middle. This CDR3 spans 13 amino acids. Semi-nested PCR with Nested Universal Primer A followed constant-region reverse priming of full-length variable regions. A single record per CDR3 protein comes from TCRdb applying MiXCR to the 5' RACE reads. This table holds under 35,000 distinct CDR3 sequences, approximately 25% found once. Sequencing was performed on memory CD4+ T cells sorted from blood. Subset meaning: memory CD4+ T cells, CD4+CD45RO+CD25-. The rearrangement links TRBV5-7 to TRBJ2-1; D possibly corresponds to TRBD1 (6 bases). TRBV5-7 is an ORF, and what it does is uncertain. This clonotype was sampled from a female donor with breast cancer. CDR3: CASSSGHHNEQFF. The CDR3 DNA reads TGTGCCAGCAGCTCGGGACACCACAATGAGCAGTTCTTC.